Listed here are 24 T cell receptor beta chains from one sample, sequenced in a study of blood T cell repertoires in COVID-19. Some clones are missing from TCRdb's copy, which holds only in-frame ones; the method was immunoSEQ multiplex PCR. The sample carries fewer than 350,000 clones, roughly nine tenths recorded once. Sequenced material: PBMCs or T cells enriched from blood (not recorded which). These receptors all stem from a woman aged 40 to 50 who had recovered from COVID-19.

As DNA, the CDR3 is TGTGCCACCCAAGGGGGTGGCACTGAAGCTTTCTTT. It is translated as CATQGGGTEAFF. The chain is built from TRBV19 and TRBJ1-1, with D possibly being TRBD1 (6 bases). The CDR3 has 12 residues. Trimming pared 10 bases from V and 4 bases from J, leaving 13 bases between. Germline values: CDR1 LNHDA, CDR2 SQIVND (reference sequence).

V usage is TRBV5-8 and J usage is TRBJ2-5, with 7 positions matching TRBD1. CDR1 is SGHTS, CDR2 YDEGEE, per germline. Trimming cost V 0 bases and J 0 bases; bases outside gene matches: 2. CDR3 length: 15 amino acids. The CDR3 nucleotides are TGTGCCAGCAGCTTGGGGGGACAGAACCAAGAGACCCAGTACTTC. Its translation is CASSLGGQNQETQYF.

The V call is TRBV15, the J call TRBJ2-1; D is uncertain. The CDR3 runs to 17 residues. Deletions cut 0 bases from V and 3 bases from J, with 15 bases between. CDR1 and CDR2 (germline): LNHNV, YYDKDF (reference sequence). CDR3 sequence: CATSREALPQNYNEQFF. CDR3 nucleotides: TGTGCCACCAGCAGAGAGGCATTACCACAAAACTACAATGAGCAGTTCTTC.

As regards this clone: The same CDR3 also results from other DNA sequences found in this sample. The J gene is TRBJ1-2, the V gene TRBV29-1, with TRBD1 matching over 10 bases. This CDR3 region has 12 residues. With 4 bases clipped from V and 4 bases from J, the junction kept 0 bases outside the gene matches. Looked up from germline, CDR1 is SQVTM and CDR2 is ANQGSEA. The DNA for the CDR3 is TGCAGCGTTGGGACAGGGGGCTATGGCTACACCTTC. It yields the protein CSVGTGGYGYTF. Combining the CDR3 with reference TRBV29-1 and TRBJ1-2 gives the whole variable domain SAVISQKPSRDICQRGTSLTIQCQVDSQVTMMFWYRQQPGQSLTLIATANQGSEATYESGFVIDKFPISRPNLTFSTLTVSNMSPEDSSIYLCSVGTGGYGYTFGSGTRLTVV.

The chain carries TRBV19 and TRBJ1-4; 7 bases are a match to TRBD1. This CDR3 contains 14 residues. Germline V gene lookup returns CDR1 LNHDA and CDR2 SQIVND (reference sequence). The J segment lost 3 bases and the V segment lost 6 bases, leaving 4 bases of the junction unmatched. The CDR3 bases are TGTGCCAGTAGCCGGGACAGATCTAATGAAAAACTGTTTTTT. This encodes CASSRDRSNEKLFF. Together with reference TRBV19 and TRBJ1-4, the CDR3 gives the full variable domain: DGGITQSPKYLFRKEGQNVTLSCEQNLNHDAMYWYRQDPGQGLRLIYYSQIVNDFQKGDIAEGYSVSREKKESFPLTVTSAQKNPTAFYLCASSRDRSNEKLFFGSGTQLSVL.

The chain employs TRBV5-4 and TRBJ1-3; 9 bases match TRBD1. V shed 3 bases, J shed 3 bases, and the junction held 4 bases outside the gene matches. The length of the CDR3 is 15 residues. Germline V gene data show CDR1 as SGHNT and CDR2 as YYREEE (reference sequence). CDR3 protein: CASSSRQGGGNTIYF. The DNA for the CDR3 is TGTGCCAGCAGCTCAAGACAGGGGGGTGGAAACACCATATATTTT.

The V gene is TRBV5-4, the J gene TRBJ2-2; D remains ambiguous. This CDR3 comprises 12 residues. Trimming cost V 1 base and J 6 bases, with 4 bases left between them. Germline loops: CDR1 SGHNT, CDR2 YYREEE (reference sequence). The CDR3 nucleotides read TGTGCCAGCAGCTTGTCGGCCGGGGAGCTGTTTTTT. Translating it yields CASSLSAGELFF.

The rearrangement uses TRBV5-4 and TRBJ1-2, with 10 bases fitting TRBD1. V trimming: 0 bases; J trimming: 0 bases; junction bases outside the gene matches: 8. There are 18 residues in the CDR3. The germline CDR1 and CDR2 sequences are SGHNT and YYREEE (reference sequence). CDR3 region: CASSLVPPGQGTNYGYTF. DNA for the CDR3: TGTGCCAGCAGCTTGGTCCCCCCGGGACAGGGGACTAACTATGGCTACACCTTC.

This clone was detected only once. The V call is TRBV11-2, the J call TRBJ2-5, with 7 positions matching TRBD1. V shed 3 bases and J 5 bases; nucleotides not matched to a gene: 3. CDR1 is SGHAT, CDR2 FQNNGV, per germline. The CDR3 is made up of 13 amino acids. For the CDR3, the DNA is TGTGCCAGCAGCTTCGAGGGGGCGGAGACCCAGTACTTC. Its protein product is CASSFEGAETQYF.

V gene TRBV5-1 combines with J gene TRBJ2-3, with 10 bases fitting TRBD2. The ends lost 4 bases at V and 0 bases at J; junction bases unmatched: 5. Germline CDR1 and CDR2: SGHRS and YFSETQ. The CDR3 covers 16 residues. The CDR3 DNA is TGCGCCAGCAGCATCGGACTAGCGGCTAGCACAGATACGCAGTATTTT. Protein sequence: CASSIGLAASTDTQYF.

This chain joins TRBV6-5 and TRBJ2-5; 8 bases line up with TRBD2. Germline V gene sequence: CDR1 MNHEY, CDR2 SVGAGI. Germline trimming cut 4 bases from V and 5 bases from J; bases unmatched to any gene: 12. The CDR3 is 16 amino acids. The DNA of the CDR3 is TGTGCCAGCAGTTCCCTTATGGGCGGGGGGACTGAGACCCAGTACTTC. Translating it yields CASSSLMGGGTETQYF.

The rearrangement uses TRBV6-2 or TRBV6-3 and TRBJ1-1; 8 nucleotides line up with TRBD1. Unmatched junction bases numbered 4, after V lost 3 bases and J lost 4 bases. This CDR3 region has 14 residues. Germline CDR1 reads MNHEY; CDR2 reads SVGEGT. CDR3 bases: TGTGCCAGCAGTTATCAGGGGGCGATCACTGAAGCTTTCTTT. Its protein is CASSYQGAITEAFF.

V gene TRBV20-1 combines with J gene TRBJ2-7; D not certain. Germline values: CDR1 DFQATT, CDR2 SNEGSKA (reference sequence). The CDR3 is made up of 13 amino acids. The V end lost 3 bases, the J end lost 0 bases, and 9 bases lay between the germline ends. The CDR3, as DNA: TGCAGTGCTAGTGGCGATAGCTCCTACGAGCAGTACTTC. Translated, it gives CSASGDSSYEQYF.

This chain links TRBV4-1 with TRBJ1-2, with D possibly being TRBD1 (5 bases). Germline CDR1 and CDR2: MGHRA and YSYEKL. The CDR3 totals 14 residues. V was clipped by 1 base and J by 8 bases, with 14 bases between them. This CDR3 reads CASSQGRGGEGYTF. In nucleotides, the CDR3 is TGCGCCAGCAGCCAAGGGAGGGGCGGGGAGGGCTACACCTTC.

This rearrangement joins TRBV5-1 to TRBJ2-3; the D gene is possibly TRBD2 (5 bases). Trimming removed 4 bases from V and 6 bases from J, with 18 bases in between. The CDR3 runs to 15 residues. Germline-derived CDR1 and CDR2 are SGHRS and YFSETQ. The DNA for the CDR3 is TGCGCCAGCAGCGACCCCGGCGGGCCCACCGATACGCAGTATTTT. Amino acids: CASSDPGGPTDTQYF. Together with reference TRBV5-1 and TRBJ2-3, the CDR3 gives the full variable domain: KAGVTQTPRYLIKTRGQQVTLSCSPISGHRSVSWYQQTPGQGLQFLFEYFSETQRNKGNFPGRFSGRQFSNSRSEMNVSTLELGDSALYLCASSDPGGPTDTQYFGPGTRLTVL.

This clone is a singleton in its sample. The V and J genes are TRBV30 and TRBJ2-2; no reliable D call. Germline CDR1 reads GTSNPN; CDR2 reads SVGIG (reference sequence). V dropped 5 bases and J dropped 5 bases, with 12 bases sitting between them. The CDR3 covers 13 residues. The CDR3 DNA reads as TGTGCCTGGGAGCATGTTCCAACCGGGGAGCTGTTTTTT. This translates into CAWEHVPTGELFF.

The rearrangement uses TRBV5-1 and TRBJ2-3; D gene ambiguous. The CDR3 loop spans 14 amino acids. Germline CDR1 is SGHRS and CDR2 is YFSETQ. Trimming left V 3 bases short and J 1 base short, with 9 bases between. The CDR3 DNA follows: TGCGCCAGCAGCTCCGCCTCGGGCACAGATACGCAGTATTTT. The encoded protein is CASSSASGTDTQYF.

This clone has just one count. The CDR3 sequence: CASSLTGQGNYGYTF. The CDR3 nucleotides are TGCGCCAGCAGCTTAACGGGACAGGGAAACTATGGCTACACCTTC. J is TRBJ1-2 and V is TRBV5-1, with 9 bases identical to TRBD1. Germline trimming cut 2 bases from V and 2 bases from J; bases unmatched to any gene: 4. Germline CDR1 reads SGHRS; CDR2 reads YFSETQ. The CDR3 contains 15 residues.

As for this clone: Other nucleotide sequences in the sample specify the same CDR3. The chain recombines TRBV2 with TRBJ2-6, with 7 nucleotides matching TRBD1. J was trimmed by 2 bases and V by 5 bases; bases with no gene match: 3. This CDR3 is built from 15 residues. Looked up from germline, CDR1 is SNHLY and CDR2 is FYNNEI. CDR3 protein: CASSLGGTGANVLTF. The CDR3 DNA follows: TGTGCCAGCAGTTTAGGGGGCACTGGGGCCAACGTCCTGACTTTC.

The rearrangement links TRBV29-1 to TRBJ1-2; 7 bases match TRBD1. Germline values: CDR1 SQVTM, CDR2 ANQGSEA. There are 16 residues in the CDR3. The trim removed 1 base at V and 2 bases at J, leaving 10 bases unmatched. The CDR3 sequence is CSVEGERGRGNYGYTF. The CDR3 DNA follows: TGCAGCGTTGAAGGGGAAAGGGGGCGTGGGAACTATGGCTACACCTTC.

CDR3 protein: CASSVEGSGSDTQYF. DNA for the CDR3: TGTGCCAGCAGCGTAGAAGGTAGCGGGTCAGATACGCAGTATTTT. This chain joins TRBV9 and TRBJ2-3, with 7 bases aligning to TRBD2. Germline V gene data show CDR1 as SGDLS and CDR2 as YYNGEE. V lost 0 bases to trimming and J lost 4 bases; unmatched junction nucleotides: 5. The CDR3 loop spans 15 amino acids. Full variable domain (remainder filled in from reference TRBV9 and TRBJ2-3): DSGVTQTPKHLITATGQRVTLRCSPRSGDLSVYWYQQSLDQGLQFLIQYYNGEERAKGNILERFSAQQFPDLHSELNLSSLELGDSALYFCASSVEGSGSDTQYFGPGTRLTVL.

This rearrangement joins TRBV4-1 to TRBJ1-2; 7 bases line up with TRBD1. The CDR3 runs 14 residues. With V trimmed by 0 bases and J by 4 bases, 2 bases remained unmatched. Germline-derived CDR1 and CDR2 are MGHRA and YSYEKL. CDR3 coding DNA: TGCGCCAGCAGCCAAGATAGGGGGCCCTATGGCTACACCTTC. Translation gives CASSQDRGPYGYTF.

The genes are TRBV19 and TRBJ1-2, with 8 bases matching TRBD1. The CDR3 has 13 amino acids. CDR1 and CDR2 from the germline V gene are LNHDA and SQIVND (reference sequence). With 4 bases clipped from V and 7 bases from J, the junction kept 5 bases outside the gene matches. The CDR3 region is CASSKTGVGGYTF. The DNA for the CDR3 is TGTGCCAGTAGTAAGACAGGGGTCGGTGGCTACACCTTC. The whole variable domain, remainder taken from reference TRBV19 and TRBJ1-2, is DGGITQSPKYLFRKEGQNVTLSCEQNLNHDAMYWYRQDPGQGLRLIYYSQIVNDFQKGDIAEGYSVSREKKESFPLTVTSAQKNPTAFYLCASSKTGVGGYTFGSGTRLTVV.

This chain connects TRBV4-1 to TRBJ1-2; 8 positions match TRBD1. CDR1 and CDR2 (germline): MGHRA, YSYEKL. The CDR3 is 12 residues long. Unmatched junction bases numbered 4, after V lost 5 bases and J lost 8 bases. The CDR3 protein is CASSTRQGGYTF. CDR3 nucleotides: TGCGCCAGCAGCACCCGACAGGGGGGCTACACCTTC.